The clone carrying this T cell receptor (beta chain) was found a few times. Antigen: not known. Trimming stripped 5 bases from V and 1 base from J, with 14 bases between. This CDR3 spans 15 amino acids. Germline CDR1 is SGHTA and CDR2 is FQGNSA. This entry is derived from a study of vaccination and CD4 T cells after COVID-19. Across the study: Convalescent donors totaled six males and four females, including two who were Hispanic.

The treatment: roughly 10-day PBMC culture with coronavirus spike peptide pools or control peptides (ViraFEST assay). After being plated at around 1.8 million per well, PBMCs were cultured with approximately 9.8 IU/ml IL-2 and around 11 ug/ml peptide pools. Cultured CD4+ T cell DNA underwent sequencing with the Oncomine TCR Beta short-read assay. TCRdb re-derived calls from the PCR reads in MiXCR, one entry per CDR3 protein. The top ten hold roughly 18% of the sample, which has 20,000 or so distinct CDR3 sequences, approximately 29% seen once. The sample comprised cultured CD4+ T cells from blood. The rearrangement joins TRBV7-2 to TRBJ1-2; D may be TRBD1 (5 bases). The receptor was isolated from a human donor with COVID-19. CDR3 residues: CASSPGTGGNYGYTF. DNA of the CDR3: TGTGCCAGCAGCCCCGGGACGGGGGGTAACTATGGCTACACCTTC.